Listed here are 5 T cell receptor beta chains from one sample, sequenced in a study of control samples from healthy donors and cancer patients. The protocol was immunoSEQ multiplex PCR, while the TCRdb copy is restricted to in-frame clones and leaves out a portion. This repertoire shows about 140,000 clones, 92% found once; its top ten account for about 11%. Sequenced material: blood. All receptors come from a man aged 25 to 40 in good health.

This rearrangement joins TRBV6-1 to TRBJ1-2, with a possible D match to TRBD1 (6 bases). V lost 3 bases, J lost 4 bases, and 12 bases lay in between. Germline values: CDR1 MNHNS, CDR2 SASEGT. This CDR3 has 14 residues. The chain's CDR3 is CASSDRGALYGYTF. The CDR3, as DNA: TGTGCCAGCAGTGATAGGGGGGCCCTCTATGGCTACACCTTC.

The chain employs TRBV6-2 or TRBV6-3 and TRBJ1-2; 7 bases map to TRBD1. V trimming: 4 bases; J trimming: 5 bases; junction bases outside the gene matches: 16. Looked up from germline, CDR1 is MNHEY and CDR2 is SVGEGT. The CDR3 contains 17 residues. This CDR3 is CASSSRAVPGQLYGYTF. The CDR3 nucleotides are TGTGCCAGCAGTTCTCGCGCCGTCCCGGGACAGCTATATGGCTACACCTTC.

CDR3 coding DNA: TGCGCCAGCAGCTCAGACAGGAGCAGCTATGGCTACACCTTC. This encodes CASSSDRSSYGYTF. V is TRBV5-1 and J is TRBJ1-2, with D possibly TRBD1 on 6 matching bases. The CDR3 spans 14 residues. Trimming cost V 3 bases and J 4 bases, with 13 bases left between them. Germline V gene sequence: CDR1 SGHRS, CDR2 YFSETQ.

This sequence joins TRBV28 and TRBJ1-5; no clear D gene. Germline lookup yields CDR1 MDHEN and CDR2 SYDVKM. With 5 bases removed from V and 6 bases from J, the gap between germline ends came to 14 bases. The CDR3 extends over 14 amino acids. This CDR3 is CASSPLLIGQPQHF. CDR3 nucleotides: TGTGCCAGCAGTCCCCTTCTGATCGGTCAGCCCCAGCATTTT.

CDR3 residues: CASSQDPTPDEQFF. The CDR3 bases are TGTGCCAGCAGCCAAGACCCCACCCCGGATGAGCAGTTCTTC. The genes are TRBV4-2 and TRBJ2-1; D is undetermined. CDR1 LGHNA and CDR2 YNFKEQ come from the germline V gene. V lost 0 bases and J lost 8, with 11 bases in between. The length of the CDR3 is 14 residues.